This T cell receptor (beta chain) derives from a study of blood T cell repertoires in COVID-19. Study information: From the United States, Italy and Spain came samples of acute and convalescent COVID-19.

Assay used: immunoSEQ multiplex PCR; TCRdb lists only in-frame clones, some missing. The sample lists over 150,000 clones, 80% to 90% occurring once. There are 12 residues in the CDR3. V was trimmed by 3 bases and J by 6 bases, leaving 6 bases between them. Germline V gives CDR1 KGHSH, CDR2 LQKENI. Sequencing was performed on peripheral blood. This sequence joins TRBV18 and TRBJ2-1; no clear D. The clonotype originates from a woman in her fifties or sixties with COVID-19, enrolled during active disease. CDR3 protein: CASSPNSNEQFF. CDR3 nucleotides: TGTGCCAGCTCACCCAACAGCAATGAGCAGTTCTTC.